Given below is one T cell receptor (beta chain) in context. Its antigen is still unknown. Sequencing used immunoSEQ multiplex PCR; TCRdb keeps in-frame clones, though not all of them. Here the sample spans under 2.5 million clones, less than 95% being singletons. The data were obtained in a study of shared clonotypes between healthy human individuals. Study-level results: Lower generation probabilities were found for non-shared clonotypes than for those shared by all four donors.

The sequence came from a man in his late teens or twenties in good health. Some clones in this sample may be carry-over from other donors' samples. Sequencing was done on a sample of naive CD4+ T cells from PBMCs. Sample subset: CD45RA+ positively selected.

Written as DNA, the CDR3 is TGTGCCTGGAGTGTATCTGGGGCTGGAAACACCATATATTTT. Translating it yields CAWSVSGAGNTIYF. The rearrangement joins TRBV30 to TRBJ1-3, with D uncertain. Trimming pared 0 bases from V and 2 bases from J, leaving 8 bases between. Germline assignment: CDR1 GTSNPN and CDR2 SVGIG (reference sequence). The CDR3 contains 14 residues.